The 30 T cell receptor beta chains below were found in one sample sequenced in a study of blood T cell repertoires in COVID-19 (dated by TCRdb to the early 2020s). Receptor amplification or capture employed the immunoSEQ multiplex PCR assay. Imported from immuneACCESS, the table was reduced by TCRdb to in-frame sequences with V and J called. These copies leave out some clones; in studies compared against another copy, an unresolved V gene accounts for under half, and the cause of the remainder is not known. This sample holds about 230,000 clones; around 78% were observed only once. The top ten constitute under 3% of the sample. The sample taken for sequencing was peripheral blood. The receptors come from a woman in her 70s with active or convalescent COVID-19.

To note about this clone: Given a much more abundant clone one base away, this may be a read error. The gene calls are TRBV2 and TRBJ2-7; D remains unclear. The germline gives CDR1 SNHLY, CDR2 FYNNEI. V gave up 3 bases and J gave up 2 bases, with 5 bases separating them. The CDR3 covers 12 residues. As DNA, the CDR3 is TGTGCCAGCAGTGACGACACCTACGAGCAGTACTTC. It codes for CASSDDTYEQYF.

This clone has just one count. This chain uses TRBV5-1 with TRBJ2-5; 8 nucleotides line up with TRBD2. V dropped 1 base and J dropped 6; count of bases not matched to a gene: 5. The CDR3 covers 14 residues. Germline assignment: CDR1 SGHRS and CDR2 YFSETQ. CDR3 residues: CASSLTSGSQTQYF. CDR3 bases: TGCGCCAGCAGCTTGACTAGCGGTTCACAGACCCAGTACTTC. The variable domain in full, with the rest retrieved from reference TRBV5-1 and TRBJ2-5, is KAGVTQTPRYLIKTRGQQVTLSCSPISGHRSVSWYQQTPGQGLQFLFEYFSETQRNKGNFPGRFSGRQFSNSRSEMNVSTLELGDSALYLCASSLTSGSQTQYFGPGTRLLVL.

The V call is TRBV12-3 or TRBV12-4, the J call TRBJ2-2; D is uncertain. The CDR3 length is 13 residues. The V end lost 6 bases, the J end lost 4 bases, and 9 bases lay between the germline ends. The CDR3 sequence: CASSPQFTGELFF. In nucleotides, the CDR3 is TGTGCCAGCAGCCCCCAGTTCACCGGGGAGCTGTTTTTT.

In nucleotides, the CDR3 is TGTGCCAGCAGCGTGGACAGGGGAGCAGATACGCAGTATTTT. Translated, it gives CASSVDRGADTQYF. The rearrangement links TRBV5-5 to TRBJ2-3; 9 positions agree with TRBD1. V dropped 4 bases and J dropped 4; count of bases not matched to a gene: 4. Germline V lookup: CDR1 SGHKS, CDR2 YYEKEE (reference sequence). There are 14 residues in the CDR3.

The chain recombines TRBV7-3 with TRBJ2-1; the match to TRBD2 covers 9 bases. Germline-derived CDR1 and CDR2 are SGHTA and FQGTGA. The CDR3 runs to 16 residues. After removal of 5 bases from V and 7 bases from J, the junction contained 12 bases not matched to a gene. The CDR3 region is CASSPQAGGPGNEQFF. The DNA for the CDR3 is TGTGCCAGCAGCCCCCAGGCGGGGGGGCCCGGGAATGAGCAGTTCTTC.

This clone has more than one count but fewer than ten. This chain links TRBV7-2 with TRBJ1-1; maybe TRBD1 (5 bases). The V and J ends lost 7 bases and 1 base respectively, with 10 bases between them. Looked up from germline, CDR1 is SGHTA and CDR2 is FQGNSA. The CDR3 totals 13 residues. In nucleotides, the CDR3 is TGTGCCAGCAAGAGACAGAGGAACACTGAAGCTTTCTTT. This sequence encodes CASKRQRNTEAFF.

The rearrangement uses TRBV3-1 (or the pseudogene TRBV3-2) and TRBJ1-4, with TRBD1 matching over 7 bases. Trimming at V came to 4 bases and at J to 8 bases, leaving 10 bases not matched to a gene. The CDR3 length is 15 residues. Germline CDR1 is LGHDT and CDR2 is YNNKEL (reference sequence). The CDR3 sequence: CASSRAQGQREKLFF. As DNA, the CDR3 is TGTGCCAGCAGCCGCGCACAGGGACAGCGCGAAAAACTGTTTTTT.

This chain connects TRBV21-1 to TRBJ1-2. TRBV21-1 is described as a pseudogene. The CDR3 consists of 17 residues. CDR3 DNA sequence: TGTGCCAGCAGCCCACTGCCCGGGGTTTCGGCTAACTATGGCTACACCTTC. Amino acids: CASSPLPGVSANYGYTF.

This chain connects TRBV28 to TRBJ2-7; the D gene is possibly TRBD1 (6 bases). The germline CDR1 and CDR2 sequences are MDHEN and SYDVKM. The length of the CDR3 is 13 residues. V dropped 7 bases and J dropped 8 bases, with 18 bases sitting between them. In DNA form, the CDR3 reads TGTGCCAGCAACCCCGGGACACTCTCTCAGCAGTACTTC. Its protein product is CASNPGTLSQQYF.

The J gene is TRBJ2-3, the V gene TRBV7-8, with 12 positions matching TRBD2. V shed 5 bases and J 2 bases; nucleotides not matched to a gene: 8. The CDR3 sequence is 17 residues long. Germline CDR1 SGHVS, CDR2 FQNEAQ. CDR3 in amino acids: CASSARLAGAYTDTQYF. For the CDR3, the DNA is TGTGCCAGCAGCGCACGACTAGCGGGAGCCTACACAGATACGCAGTATTTT.

The chain carries TRBV2 and TRBJ2-7, with TRBD1 matching over 7 bases. Germline CDR1 reads SNHLY; CDR2 reads FYNNEI. J gave up 4 bases and V 6 bases, and 9 bases lay outside the gene matches. The CDR3 loop spans 14 amino acids. The CDR3 here is CASRESGGIYEQYF. CDR3 coding DNA: TGTGCCAGCAGGGAATCAGGGGGAATATACGAGCAGTACTTC.

The chain couples TRBV14 to TRBJ2-3, with TRBD2 identical over 12 bases. V lost 4 bases and J lost 2; bases outside the gene matches: 7. In germline, CDR1 is SGHDN, CDR2 FVKESK. The CDR3 runs to 17 residues. CDR3 amino acids: CASSPTSGGYYTDTQYF. DNA for the CDR3: TGTGCCAGCAGCCCCACTAGCGGGGGGTACTACACAGATACGCAGTATTTT.

The rearrangement uses TRBV30 and TRBJ1-5; 7 bases map to TRBD1. The CDR3 covers 13 residues. The V and J ends lost 2 bases and 7 bases, in that order; junction bases with no gene match: 5. CDR1 is GTSNPN and CDR2 is SVGIG in the germline V gene (reference sequence). CDR3 DNA: TGTGCCTGGAGTCGACAGGGTCGGCAGCCCCAGCATTTT. Protein: CAWSRQGRQPQHF.

The chain employs TRBV28 and TRBJ2-7, with D possibly being TRBD2 (7 bases). V lost 3 bases, J lost 3 bases, and 18 bases lay in between. Germline CDR1 MDHEN, CDR2 SYDVKM. The CDR3 contains 16 residues. Written as DNA, the CDR3 is TGTGCCAGCAGTTTGGGGGGAGGGGGTTGGCTCTACGAGCAGTACTTC. This gives the protein CASSLGGGGWLYEQYF.

As concerns this clone: Additional DNA sequences in this sample encode the identical CDR3. The chain carries TRBV13 and TRBJ1-2; tentative D call: TRBD1 (6 bases). The CDR3 loop spans 15 amino acids. Germline lookup yields CDR1 PRHDT and CDR2 FYEKMQ (reference sequence). Trimming stripped 4 bases from V and 5 bases from J, with 17 bases between. The CDR3, as DNA: TGTGCCAGCAGCTCCGCAGACAGGCCCTCTTATGGCTACACCTTC. Its translation: CASSSADRPSYGYTF.

This clone was detected once. The rearrangement links TRBV11-3 to TRBJ1-1; D gene ambiguous. The CDR3 extends over 13 amino acids. Germline assignment: CDR1 SGHNT and CDR2 YENEEA. V was clipped by 6 bases and J by 1 base, with 9 bases between them. The CDR3 sequence is CASSKEPNTEAFF. DNA for the CDR3: TGTGCCAGCAGTAAAGAGCCGAACACTGAAGCTTTCTTT.

This chain connects TRBV28 to TRBJ2-2, with TRBD2 matching over 13 bases. CDR3 size: 16 residues. V was pared by 7 bases and J by 6 bases, with 8 bases of the junction left unmatched. Germline CDR1 and CDR2: MDHEN and SYDVKM. Here the CDR3 reads CASKLAGGPVAGELFF. CDR3 nucleotides: TGTGCCAGCAAACTAGCGGGAGGGCCGGTGGCCGGGGAGCTGTTTTTT.

A note on this clone: This specimen includes other DNA sequences encoding the same CDR3. The chain uses TRBV28 and TRBJ1-5; D not certain. This CDR3 spans 11 amino acids. Germline CDR1 is MDHEN and CDR2 is SYDVKM. DNA for the CDR3: TGTGCGTCCTATAGCAATCAGCCCCAGCATTTT. Translated: CASYSNQPQHF.

The rearrangement joins TRBV30 to TRBJ1-5; D possibly corresponds to TRBD1 (6 bases). V lost 6 bases to trimming and J lost 5 bases, with 17 bases between them. The CDR3 has 14 residues. Germline CDR1 GTSNPN, CDR2 SVGIG (reference sequence). Here the CDR3 DNA reads TGTGCCTGCACCCCGAGACAGGCCGATCAGCCCCAGCATTTT. Translation: CACTPRQADQPQHF.

The rearrangement uses TRBV19 and TRBJ2-1, with D maybe TRBD2 (6 bases). The CDR3 totals 12 residues. Deletions cut 4 bases from V and 7 bases from J, with 8 bases between. The germline gives CDR1 LNHDA, CDR2 SQIVND (reference sequence). CDR3 bases: TGTGCCAGTAGTAGGAGGGATAATGAGCAGTTCTTC. It encodes CASSRRDNEQFF.

The genes are TRBV28 and TRBJ1-4; D is ambiguous. Looked up from germline, CDR1 is MDHEN and CDR2 is SYDVKM. This CDR3 has 14 residues. Trimming pared 6 bases from V and 11 bases from J, leaving 19 bases between. The CDR3 sequence is CASSPIPVERKLFF. The CDR3 DNA reads TGTGCCAGCAGCCCCATCCCCGTCGAGCGGAAACTGTTTTTT.

V usage is TRBV12-3 or TRBV12-4 and J usage is TRBJ1-5; D gene ambiguous. V lost 7 bases and J lost 6, with 13 bases in between. CDR3 length equals 13 residues. The DNA of the CDR3 is TGTGCCAGCACCCACCTCGAGGCTCAGCCCCAGCATTTT. Protein: CASTHLEAQPQHF.

In its sample, this clone was seen a few times. The chain couples TRBV5-1 to TRBJ2-1; a possible D gene is TRBD1 (5 bases). The CDR3 spans 14 residues. Germline V gene data show CDR1 as SGHRS and CDR2 as YFSETQ. The V end lost 0 bases, the J end lost 9 bases, and 13 bases lay between the germline ends. CDR3 bases: TGCGCCAGCAGCTTGGAAGGGGCCCTGGGTGAGCAGTTCTTC. This gives the protein CASSLEGALGEQFF.

The rearrangement links TRBV2 to TRBJ2-7; D is perhaps TRBD1 (5 bases). Germline V CDR1 and CDR2: SNHLY, FYNNEI. Trimming stripped 5 bases from V and 3 bases from J, with 8 bases between. This CDR3 comprises 12 residues. The CDR3, as DNA: TGTGCCAGCAGTCCCCAGGGCTACGAGCAGTACTTC. It specifies CASSPQGYEQYF.

V gene TRBV28 combines with J gene TRBJ2-3; 9 bases map to TRBD2. Germline CDR1 is MDHEN and CDR2 is SYDVKM. V lost 7 bases, J lost 5 bases, and 10 bases stayed unmatched. The CDR3 is 15 amino acids. CDR3 amino acids: CASTARASGIDTQYF. CDR3 DNA: TGTGCCAGCACCGCCCGGGCTAGCGGGATAGATACGCAGTATTTT.

The chain employs TRBV6-6 and TRBJ1-6; TRBD1 matches at 7 bases. The CDR3 is 15 residues long. Unmatched junction bases numbered 8, after V lost 3 bases and J lost 9 bases. Germline V gives CDR1 MNHNY, CDR2 SVGAGI (reference sequence). In nucleotides, the CDR3 is TGTGCCAGCAGTTATGGGGCAGGGGGAATTTCACCCCTCCACTTT. Protein sequence: CASSYGAGGISPLHF.

The chain links TRBV30 to TRBJ2-5, with D tentatively TRBD2 (6 bases). CDR1 is GTSNPN and CDR2 is SVGIG in the germline V gene (reference sequence). The CDR3 spans 16 residues. V was cut by 1 base and J by 0 bases, with 15 bases left in between. CDR3 in DNA: TGTGCCTGGAGTGGGGAGTGGGGACTGTACCAAGAGACCCAGTACTTC. Its protein is CAWSGEWGLYQETQYF.

The chain links TRBV7-2 to TRBJ1-1; TRBD1 aligns across 7 bases. Per the germline V gene, CDR1 is SGHTA and CDR2 is FQGNSA. This CDR3 has 12 residues. V was pared by 6 bases and J by 8 bases, with 6 bases of the junction left unmatched. CDR3 amino acids: CASRRQGLEAFF. The CDR3 coding sequence is TGTGCCAGCAGACGACAGGGCTTGGAAGCTTTCTTT.

The J gene is TRBJ1-1, the V gene TRBV7-2; TRBD1 agrees at 7 bases. The length of the CDR3 is 13 residues. Germline values: CDR1 SGHTA, CDR2 FQGNSA. J lost 11 bases, V lost 4 bases, and 10 bases had no gene match. The CDR3 loop is CASSSDRENRAFF. The CDR3 bases are TGTGCCAGCAGCTCCGACAGGGAAAATAGGGCTTTCTTT.

The rearrangement joins TRBV7-9 to TRBJ2-7; D gene ambiguous. Germline values: CDR1 SEHNR, CDR2 FQNEAQ (reference sequence). The CDR3 consists of 11 residues. V was shortened by 5 bases and J by 3 bases, with 5 bases between the two germline ends. CDR3 sequence reads: CASSRLYEQYF. The CDR3 DNA sequence: TGTGCCAGCAGCCGACTCTACGAGCAGTACTTC.